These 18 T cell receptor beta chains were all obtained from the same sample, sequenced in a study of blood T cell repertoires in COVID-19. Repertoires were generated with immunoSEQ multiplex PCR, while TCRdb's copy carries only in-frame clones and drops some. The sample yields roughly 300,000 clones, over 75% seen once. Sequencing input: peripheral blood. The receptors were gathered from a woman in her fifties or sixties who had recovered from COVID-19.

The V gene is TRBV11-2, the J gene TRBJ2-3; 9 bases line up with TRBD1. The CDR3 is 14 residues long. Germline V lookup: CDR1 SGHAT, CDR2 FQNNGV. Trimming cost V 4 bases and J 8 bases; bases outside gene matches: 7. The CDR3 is CASSSDRGLSTQYF. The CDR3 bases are TGTGCCAGCAGCTCGGACAGGGGACTTAGTACGCAGTATTTT.

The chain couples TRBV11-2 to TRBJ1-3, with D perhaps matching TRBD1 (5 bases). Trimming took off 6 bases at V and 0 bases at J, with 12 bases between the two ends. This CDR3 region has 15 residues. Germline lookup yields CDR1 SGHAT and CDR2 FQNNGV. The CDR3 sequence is CASRGLRDSGNTIYF. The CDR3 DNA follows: TGTGCCAGCAGAGGTCTCAGGGACTCTGGAAACACCATATATTTT.

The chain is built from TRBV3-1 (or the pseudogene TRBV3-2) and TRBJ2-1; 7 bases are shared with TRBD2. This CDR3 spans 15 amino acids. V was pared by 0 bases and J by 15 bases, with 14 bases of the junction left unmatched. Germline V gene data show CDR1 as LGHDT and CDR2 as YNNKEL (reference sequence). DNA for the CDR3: TGTGCCAGCAGCCAAGAAACAAAGCGGGACCCCGGTAGGTTCTTC. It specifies CASSQETKRDPGRFF.

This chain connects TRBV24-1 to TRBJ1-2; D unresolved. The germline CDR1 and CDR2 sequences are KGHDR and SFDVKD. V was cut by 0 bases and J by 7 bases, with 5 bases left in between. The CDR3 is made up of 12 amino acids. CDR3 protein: CATSDLSSGYTF. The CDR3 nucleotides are TGTGCCACCAGTGATTTGAGCTCTGGCTACACCTTC.

CDR3 region: CATRASGGVEAFF. The CDR3 DNA reads as TGTGCCACCAGGGCGTCAGGAGGGGTTGAAGCTTTCTTT. The rearrangement uses TRBV24-1 and TRBJ1-1; weak D call: TRBD1 (5 bases). Germline loops: CDR1 KGHDR, CDR2 SFDVKD. V was pared by 7 bases and J by 7 bases, with 15 bases between. This CDR3 region has 13 residues.

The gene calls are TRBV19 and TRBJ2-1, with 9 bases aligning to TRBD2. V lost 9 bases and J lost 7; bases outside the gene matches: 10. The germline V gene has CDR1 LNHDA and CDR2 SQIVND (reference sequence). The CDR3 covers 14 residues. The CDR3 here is CASWSGRIGNEQFF. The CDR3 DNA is TGTGCCAGCTGGAGCGGGAGGATTGGAAATGAGCAGTTCTTC.

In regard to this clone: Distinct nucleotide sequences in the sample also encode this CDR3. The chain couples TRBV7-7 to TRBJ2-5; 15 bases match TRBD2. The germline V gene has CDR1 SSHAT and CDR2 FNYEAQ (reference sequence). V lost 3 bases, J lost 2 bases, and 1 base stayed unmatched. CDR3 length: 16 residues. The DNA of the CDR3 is TGTGCCAGCAGCTTGGGACTAGCGGGGGGACAAGAGACCCAGTACTTC. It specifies CASSLGLAGGQETQYF.

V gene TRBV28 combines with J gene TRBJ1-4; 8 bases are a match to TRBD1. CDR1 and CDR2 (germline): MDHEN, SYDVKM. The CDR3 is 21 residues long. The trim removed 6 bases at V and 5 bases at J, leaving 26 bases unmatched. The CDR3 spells CASSQFIAPPLAGGRNEKLFF. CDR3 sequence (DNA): TGTGCCAGCAGCCAATTTATAGCGCCCCCATTAGCAGGGGGCAGAAATGAAAAACTGTTTTTT.

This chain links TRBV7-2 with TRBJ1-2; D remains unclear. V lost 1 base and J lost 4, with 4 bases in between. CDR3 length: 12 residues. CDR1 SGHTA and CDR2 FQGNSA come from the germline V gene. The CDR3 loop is CASSLGAYGYTF. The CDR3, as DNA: TGTGCCAGCAGCTTAGGGGCCTATGGCTACACCTTC.

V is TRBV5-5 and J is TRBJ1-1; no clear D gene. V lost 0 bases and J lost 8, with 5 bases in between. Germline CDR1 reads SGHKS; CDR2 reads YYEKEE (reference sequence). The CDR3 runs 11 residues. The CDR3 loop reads CASSLGAEAFF. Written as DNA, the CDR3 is TGTGCCAGCAGCTTGGGGGCAGAAGCTTTCTTT.

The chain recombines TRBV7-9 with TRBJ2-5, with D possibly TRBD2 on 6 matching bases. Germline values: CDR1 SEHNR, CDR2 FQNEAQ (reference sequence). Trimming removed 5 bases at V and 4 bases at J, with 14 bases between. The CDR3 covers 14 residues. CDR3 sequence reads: CASSPGGLVETQYF. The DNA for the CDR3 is TGTGCCAGCAGCCCCGGGGGTCTTGTAGAGACCCAGTACTTC.

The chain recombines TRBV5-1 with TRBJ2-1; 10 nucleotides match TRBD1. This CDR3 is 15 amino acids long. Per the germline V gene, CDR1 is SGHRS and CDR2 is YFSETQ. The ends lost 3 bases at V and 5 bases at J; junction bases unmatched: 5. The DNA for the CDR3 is TGCGCCAGCAGCTCAGGGACAGGGGCTCACAATGAGCAGTTCTTC. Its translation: CASSSGTGAHNEQFF.

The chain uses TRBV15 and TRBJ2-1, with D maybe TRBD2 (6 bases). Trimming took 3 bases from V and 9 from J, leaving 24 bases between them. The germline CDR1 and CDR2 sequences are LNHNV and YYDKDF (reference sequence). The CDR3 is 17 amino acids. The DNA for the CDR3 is TGTGCCACCAGCAGTTCCGGGACTCATCTATTACGGGGTGAGCAGTTCTTC. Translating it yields CATSSSGTHLLRGEQFF.

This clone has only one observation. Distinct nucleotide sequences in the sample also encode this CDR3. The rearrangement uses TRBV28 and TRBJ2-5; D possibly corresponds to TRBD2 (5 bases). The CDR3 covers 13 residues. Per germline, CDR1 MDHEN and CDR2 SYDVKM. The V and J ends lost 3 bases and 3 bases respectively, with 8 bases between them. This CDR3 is CASSLGREETQYF. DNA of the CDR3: TGTGCCAGCAGTTTGGGGAGAGAAGAGACCCAGTACTTC.

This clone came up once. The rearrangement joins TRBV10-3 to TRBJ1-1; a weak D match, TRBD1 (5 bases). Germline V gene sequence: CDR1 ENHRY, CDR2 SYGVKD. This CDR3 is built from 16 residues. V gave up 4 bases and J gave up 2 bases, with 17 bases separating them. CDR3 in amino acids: CAISALLLTENTEAFF. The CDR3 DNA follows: TGTGCCATCAGTGCATTACTCTTGACAGAAAACACTGAAGCTTTCTTT.

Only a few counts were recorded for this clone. The CDR3 protein is CASSRLTGLFTEAFF. As DNA, the CDR3 is TGTGCCAGCAGCCGCCTGACAGGGCTATTCACTGAAGCTTTCTTT. The chain uses TRBV3-1 (or the pseudogene TRBV3-2) and TRBJ1-1; 7 bases line up with TRBD1. Per germline, CDR1 LGHDT and CDR2 YNNKEL (reference sequence). Germline trimming cut 4 bases from V and 4 bases from J; bases unmatched to any gene: 9. The CDR3 spans 15 residues.

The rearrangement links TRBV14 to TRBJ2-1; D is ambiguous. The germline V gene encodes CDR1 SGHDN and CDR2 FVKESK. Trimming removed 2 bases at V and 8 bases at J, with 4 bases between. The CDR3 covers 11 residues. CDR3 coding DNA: TGTGCCAGCAGCCAATCATATGAGCAGTTCTTC. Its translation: CASSQSYEQFF.

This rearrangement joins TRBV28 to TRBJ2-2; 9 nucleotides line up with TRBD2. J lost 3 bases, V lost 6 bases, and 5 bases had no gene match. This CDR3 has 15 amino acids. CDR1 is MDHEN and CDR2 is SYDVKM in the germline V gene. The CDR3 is CASRTRGGDTGELFF. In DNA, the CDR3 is TGTGCCAGCAGGACTCGCGGGGGGGACACCGGGGAGCTGTTTTTT.